This TCR beta chain is drawn from a study of cytomegalovirus exposure and HLA in healthy donors (dated by TCRdb to 2015 to 2018). Some background on the complete study: According to an earlier analysis of around 600 of the donors, roughly 180 million T cells yielded roughly 110 million unique TCR beta sequences and about 300 Gb of sequence data. Typing coverage varied by locus: roughly 620-640 donors for A, B, C, DRB1 and DQB1; 522 for DQA1; approximately 570 for DPA1; some 470 for DPB1. An early release covering 550 to 650 HLA-typed donors comprised about 300 gigabases of sequencing data and tens of millions of unique TCR sequences. In the later analysis, no new phenotypic data were used to find candidate immune exposures; instead, reliance was placed on TCR beta sequences and their occurrence across donors. The study aimed to test whether signatures of past pathogen exposure could be identified by cataloging public T cell receptors. Of the 398 genotyped donors, about 80% fell in the genetic ancestry cluster associated with self-reported Caucasian donors. Across about 380 genotyped donors of the cohort, an average of about 240,000 unique TCR beta nucleotide sequences per donor were sequenced, and 15% to 20% of those sequences were non-productive. To study patterns of TCR occurrence, a later analysis re-analyzed previously published TCR beta repertoires from 550 to 800 donors and added high-resolution HLA genotyping. Every repertoire in the discovery cohort had been generated on one and the same sequencing platform. Several DR-DQ haplotypes were treated as single units for association and clustering because of strong linkage in the cohort. Donor age, sex, ethnicity and CMV serostatus were compiled together with the repertoire data. The study profiled the T cell repertoires of more than 500 subjects by immunosequencing and related them to cytomegalovirus serostatus. HLA typing covered class I and class II loci at four-digit resolution. High-throughput TCR immunosequencing, statistical association of individual TCRs with disease status, and machine learning were combined to predict cytomegalovirus infection status. An earlier analysis of more than 450 of the donors used high-throughput TCR beta sequencing to judge whether each TCR beta V gene segment behaved as functional or pseudogenic. In addition to the first cohort of hundreds of subjects, a separate validation cohort of approximately 130 different subjects was used. A later genetic analysis took genome-wide SNP genotypes for about three fifths of the roughly 700 donors and used that subset as a discovery cohort.

The cohort comprised around 690 healthy bone marrow donors. All cohort members were sampled while nominally healthy, although unrecorded immune exposures were likely present. The donor tested CMV seronegative, placing the donor among the 352 seronegative members of the cohort. A peripheral blood sample was provided by each donor, and peripheral blood mononuclear cells were used for TCR beta sequencing. The Qiagen DNeasy Blood Extraction Kit was used to extract genomic DNA from the blood cell samples. The paper's findings and limits, for the study overall: According to a later analysis, TCR association rates differed among HLA loci, with DRB1 alleles showing the most associated TCRs and HLA-C alleles showing the fewest. A group of highly shared sequence variants was considered likely to be a technical artifact of the sequencing pipeline. According to the authors, the approach could potentially be generalized to other disease states and immunological phenotypes. A further reported finding was that TCR beta sequences accurately predicted the HLA-A and HLA-B alleles for most subjects in the first cohort. Most TCR sequences were observed very rarely across donors, whereas some public TCRs were present in many individuals. The classifier was reported to diagnose cytomegalovirus status with high specificity and sensitivity in both the original cohort and the validation cohort. An association between a missense DCLRE1C variant and V-gene and J-gene trimming of TCR beta chains was found in a later genetic analysis and replicated in an independent cohort. Specific HLA alleles were associated with 16,951 TCR beta sequences at a false discovery rate of 0.05 in a later analysis. Linkage disequilibrium might explain the correlated functional status among segregating V segments, but an unknown experimental factor could not be ruled out. In an earlier analysis of 587 of the donors, most TCR beta V segments appeared in productive rearrangements about 87% or about 30% of the time, broadly matching IMGT annotations. Because counts were too low, approximately 15 rarely observed V segments, including chromosome 9 orphons, were excluded from the earlier analysis of under 650 of the donors. A later analysis found that HLA-associated TCR beta chains were more clonally expanded and had lower generation probabilities than equally common non-associated chains. When HLA alleles, especially DR and DQ, strongly co-occurred, attributing TCR associations to individual alleles was difficult. Three of the identified cytomegalovirus-associated TCR beta chains were confirmed in vitro to be specific for cytomegalovirus antigens. In the study, approximately 150 TCR beta chains were listed as associated with cytomegalovirus. Presence/absence analyses assumed roughly uniform sequencing depth across donors, an assumption that may not hold. Compared with the roughly 700-donor mean, donors in an Asian-associated ancestry cluster had fewer N-insertions in productive TCRs, according to a later genetic analysis. This cohort had only TCR beta chains sequenced, and the lack of alpha or paired-chain data limited which features could be detected. For the cohort, immune exposure information was limited to CMV serostatus. In a later analysis, most CMV-associated TCR beta chains were found to appear HLA-restricted, with HLA associations seemingly driven largely by CMV exposure. A later analysis reported that several top co-occurrence clusters appeared linked to parvovirus B19, influenza, CMV and Epstein-Barr virus. HLA typing was unavailable for some donors at each locus, so association tests used only the typed subset.

Comment on this clone: The antigen it recognizes is unknown. The input lacks base qualities; no much larger clone sits a single base away.

Library preparation was by the immunoSEQ multiplex PCR assay. For the multiplex PCR, a mixture combining 60 forward primers for TCR Vbeta segments and 13 reverse primers for TCR Jbeta segments was used. The CDR3 region of rearranged TCR beta genes was amplified from genomic DNA by a multiplex PCR assay. The amplified TCR beta libraries were sequenced on the Illumina HiSeq System as 87-base-pair reads. In the original analysis: A later analysis counted tens of millions of unique TCR beta chains across the 550 to 700 repertoires, and some 12 million of these chains were shared by at least two donors. A nearest-neighbor algorithm error-corrected the raw reads and collapsed the reads into unique sequences, merging closely related sequences to remove PCR and sequencing errors. To assign V, D and J gene segments, CDR3 sequences were aligned to IMGT reference sequences. For a sequence to be retained, at least a six-nucleotide match to both a V gene segment and a J gene segment was required. Rearrangements were called productive when the CDR3 lacked stop codons and stayed in frame with V and J; all others were non-productive. Following IMGT convention, CDR3 was defined as the stretch from the second conserved V-encoded cysteine to the conserved J-encoded phenylalanine. The earlier analysis of about 590 of the donors excluded sequences that lacked an unambiguous match to a single V gene segment. An earlier analysis of over 450 of the donors classified V segments as functional when productive rearrangements were above 56.7% and as segregating when the standard deviation between donors was above 5%. A statistical classification framework was built to diagnose cytomegalovirus status from the catalog of TCR beta chain sequences. In a later analysis, TCR nucleotide sequences were compared against IMGT/GENE-DB human TR gene sequences so that V and J genes could be assigned. The TCRdist pipeline was used in a later analysis to assign CDR3 sequences and most-parsimonious VDJ recombination scenarios. In a later analysis, each TCR beta chain was defined by its CDR3 amino acid sequence together with its V-gene family, and reads lacking a unique V-gene family were excluded. In a later analysis, fewer than 650 highly shared, low-generation-probability nucleotide sequences were removed to address suspected cross-contamination and a sequencing artifact. In a later analysis, a clonal expansion index was calculated for each public chain from normalized within-repertoire ranks of inferred template counts. In a later analysis, generation probabilities were computed using a VDJ recombination model fitted to out-of-frame rearrangements, and the results were checked against IGoR. In a later analysis, TCR-TCR, TCR-HLA and TCR-CMV co-occurrence was scored with hypergeometric tests, and a repertoire-size bias correction was applied to TCR pairs. To estimate false discovery rates, a later analysis permuted the HLA or CMV assignments 20 times. In a later analysis, co-occurring TCRs were grouped with DBSCAN, and TCRdist sequence similarity was added when clustering was performed within HLA-allele-positive subsets. Repertoires with fewer than 30,000 or more than 120,000 public chains were left out of co-occurrence clustering, as were a handful of repertoires with anomalous nucleotide sharing. In TCRdb, the immuneACCESS table is reduced to in-frame sequences with V and J assigned. These tables do not hold every clone; where another copy was compared, an unresolved V gene accounts for under half, and the others remain unexplained. V and J calls and clone size follow that table, whereas D and trimming were derived from the DNA. The sample profile shows about 170,000 clones; around 68% of them were found once. Around 2.9% of the sample lies in the top ten.

What was sequenced was PBMCs. The origin of this receptor is a man aged 40-55 years in good health and CMV-seronegative.

CDR3 sequence: CASRTLATSYEQYF. Here is the DNA: TGTGCCAGTAGGACCCTAGCGACGAGCTACGAGCAGTACTTC. This chain is built from TRBV19 and TRBJ2-7; TRBD2 is possibly the D segment (6 matching bases). V and J are truncated by 6 bases and 3 bases respectively, leaving an intervening sequence of 15 bases. The CDR3 sequence holds 14 residues, the cysteine and phenylalanine included. CDR3 DNA is the only sequence kept; it has 42 bases, read in frame from the first base. CDR1 LNHDA and CDR2 SQIVND are derived from the germline V gene (reference sequence).